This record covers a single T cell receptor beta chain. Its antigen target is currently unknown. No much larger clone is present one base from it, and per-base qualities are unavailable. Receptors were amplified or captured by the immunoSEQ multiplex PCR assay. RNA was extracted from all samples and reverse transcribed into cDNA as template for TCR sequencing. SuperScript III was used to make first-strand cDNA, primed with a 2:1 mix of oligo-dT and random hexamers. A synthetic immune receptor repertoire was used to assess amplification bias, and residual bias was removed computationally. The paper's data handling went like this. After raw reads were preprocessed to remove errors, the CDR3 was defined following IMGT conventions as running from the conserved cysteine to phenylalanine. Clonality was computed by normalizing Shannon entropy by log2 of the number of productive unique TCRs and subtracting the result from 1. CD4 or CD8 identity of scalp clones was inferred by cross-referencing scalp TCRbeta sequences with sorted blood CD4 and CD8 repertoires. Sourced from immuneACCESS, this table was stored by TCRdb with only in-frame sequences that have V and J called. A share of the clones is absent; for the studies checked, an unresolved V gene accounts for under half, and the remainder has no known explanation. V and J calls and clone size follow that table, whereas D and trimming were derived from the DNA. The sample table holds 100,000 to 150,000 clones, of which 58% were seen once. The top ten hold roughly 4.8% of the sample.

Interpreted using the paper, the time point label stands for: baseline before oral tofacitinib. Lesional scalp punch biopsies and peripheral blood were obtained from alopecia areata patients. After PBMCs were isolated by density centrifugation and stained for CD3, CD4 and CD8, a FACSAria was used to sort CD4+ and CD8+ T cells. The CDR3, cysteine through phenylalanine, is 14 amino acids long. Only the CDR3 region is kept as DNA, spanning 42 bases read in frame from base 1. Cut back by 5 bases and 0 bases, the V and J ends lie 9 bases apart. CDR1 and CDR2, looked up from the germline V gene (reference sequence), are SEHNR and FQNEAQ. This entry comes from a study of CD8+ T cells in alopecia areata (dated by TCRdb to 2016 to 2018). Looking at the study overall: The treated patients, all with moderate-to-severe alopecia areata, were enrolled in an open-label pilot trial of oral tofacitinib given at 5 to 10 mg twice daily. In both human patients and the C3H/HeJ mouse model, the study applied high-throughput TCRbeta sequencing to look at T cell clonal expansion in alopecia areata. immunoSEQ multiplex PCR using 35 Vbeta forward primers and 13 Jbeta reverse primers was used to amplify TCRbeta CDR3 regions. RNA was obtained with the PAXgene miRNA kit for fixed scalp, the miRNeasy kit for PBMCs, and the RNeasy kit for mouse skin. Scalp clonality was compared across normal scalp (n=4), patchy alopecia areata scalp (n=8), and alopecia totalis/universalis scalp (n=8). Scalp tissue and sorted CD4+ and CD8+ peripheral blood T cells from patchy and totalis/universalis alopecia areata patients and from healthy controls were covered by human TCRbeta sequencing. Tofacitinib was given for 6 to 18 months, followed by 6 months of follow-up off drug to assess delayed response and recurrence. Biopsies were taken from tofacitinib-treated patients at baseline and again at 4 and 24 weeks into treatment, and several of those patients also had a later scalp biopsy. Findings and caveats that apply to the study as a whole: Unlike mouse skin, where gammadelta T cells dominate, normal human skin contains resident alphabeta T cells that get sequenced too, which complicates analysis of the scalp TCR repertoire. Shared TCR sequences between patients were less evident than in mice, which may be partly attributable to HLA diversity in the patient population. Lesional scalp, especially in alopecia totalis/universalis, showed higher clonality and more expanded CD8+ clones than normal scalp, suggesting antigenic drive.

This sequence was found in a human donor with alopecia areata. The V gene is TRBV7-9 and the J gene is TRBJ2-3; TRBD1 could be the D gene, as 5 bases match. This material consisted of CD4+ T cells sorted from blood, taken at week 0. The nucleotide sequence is TGTGCCAGCAGCGTAGACAGTAGCACAGATACGCAGTATTTT. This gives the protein CASSVDSSTDTQYF.